This record covers a single T cell receptor beta chain. The record originates from a study of T-cell reconstitution after alpha-beta-depleted transplantation in children. The germline V and J ends were trimmed by 5 bases and 10 bases, with 23 bases remaining between them. CDR3 size: 16 residues. CDR1 and CDR2 (germline): SGHTA, FQGNSA. The TCRbeta library was prepared with unique molecular identifiers. TCRdb independently ran MiXCR on the PCR reads; one entry per CDR3 protein. The table has approximately 200,000 distinct CDR3 sequences, roughly 15% seen once; the top ten hold around 13%. The TCR was taken from a human donor who donated a stem cell graft to a child with acute lymphoblastic leukemia. The material was PBMCs from the stem cell graft donor, obtained from the stem cell graft. This chain joins TRBV7-2 and TRBJ1-4; D is perhaps TRBD1 (5 bases). CDR3 bases: TGTGCCAGCAGCCATCTAATCGGACACGAAAGAGGAAAACTGTTTTTT. Protein product: CASSHLIGHERGKLFF. Together with reference TRBV7-2 and TRBJ1-4, the CDR3 gives the full variable domain: GAGVSQSPSNKVTEKGKDVELRCDPISGHTALYWYRQSLGQGLEFLIYFQGNSAPDKSGLPSDRFSAERTGGSVSTLTIQRTQQEDSAVYLCASSHLIGHERGKLFFGSGTQLSVL.